This T cell receptor beta chain was obtained from a study of T cells in Graves' hyperthyroidism and ophthalmopathy. This clonotype was observed at least ten times. The V gene's germline CDR1 is MDHEN and CDR2 SYDVKM. The CDR3 has 14 amino acids. V was clipped by 5 bases and J by 5 bases; unmatched bases: 3. From RNA transcripts, TCR beta CDR3 regions were amplified. Using the HTBI primer set, a first-round RT-PCR was run on the TCR CDR3. TCRdb passed the multiplex PCR reads through MiXCR, listing each CDR3 protein once. The sample has some 350,000 distinct CDR3 sequences; roughly 25% are singletons. Clinical symptoms, serum thyroxine and TRAb, thyroid ultrasound and orbital computed tomography together formed the diagnostic basis.

The sequence came from a man between 50 and 59 years old with Graves' hyperthyroidism. The J gene is TRBJ2-5, the V gene TRBV28, with 12 bases lining up with TRBD1. Source material: blood. CDR3 in DNA: TGTGCCAGCAGTCCTGGGACAGGGGGCGAGACCCAGTACTTC. It codes for CASSPGTGGETQYF.